This TCR beta chain was documented in a study of T cells in Graves' hyperthyroidism and ophthalmopathy. Study-level findings and limits: Patients with ophthalmopathy were separated from those with stable hyperthyroidism by a 13 V-J model. In the blood, most expanded thyroid clonotypes above 0.001 appeared as well.

Only a few counts were recorded for this clonotype. What it binds is unknown. PBMCs stemmed from around 9.3 ml fresh peripheral blood. Amplification of TCR beta CDR3 regions used RNA as the template. Using the HTBI primer set, a first-round RT-PCR was run on the TCR CDR3. TCRdb reanalysed the multiplex PCR reads using MiXCR and keeps one entry per CDR3 protein. The top ten clones hold around 7% of a sample with hundreds of thousands of distinct CDR3 sequences, approximately 14% of them seen once. Sequenced material: blood. The receptor comes from a woman between 18 and 30 years old with Graves' hyperthyroidism.

The chain's CDR3 is CASSQGVAGADTQYF. The CDR3 coding sequence is TGTGCCAGCAGCCAAGGGGTAGCTGGCGCAGATACGCAGTATTTT. This chain connects TRBV3-1 to TRBJ2-3; no firm D call. Germline V gene data show CDR1 as LGHDT and CDR2 as YNNKEL (reference sequence). The germline V and J ends were trimmed by 1 base and 4 bases, with 12 bases remaining between them. The CDR3 totals 15 residues.